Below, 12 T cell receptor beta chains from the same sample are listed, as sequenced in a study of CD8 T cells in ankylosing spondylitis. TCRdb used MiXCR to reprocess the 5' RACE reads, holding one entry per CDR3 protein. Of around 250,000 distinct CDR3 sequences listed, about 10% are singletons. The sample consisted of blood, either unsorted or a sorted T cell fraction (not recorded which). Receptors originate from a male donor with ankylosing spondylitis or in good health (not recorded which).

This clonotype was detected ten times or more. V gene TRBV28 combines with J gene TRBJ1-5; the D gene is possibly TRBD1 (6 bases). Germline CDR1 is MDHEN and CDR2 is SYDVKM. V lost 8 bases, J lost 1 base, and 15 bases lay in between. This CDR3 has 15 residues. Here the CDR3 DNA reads TGTGCCAGCCTACAGGGAGGACGGAGCAATCAGCCCCAGCATTTT. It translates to CASLQGGRSNQPQHF. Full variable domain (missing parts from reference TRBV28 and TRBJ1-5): DVKVTQSSRYLVKRTGEKVFLECVQDMDHENMFWYRQDPGLGLRLIYFSYDVKMKEKGDIPEGYSVSREKKERFSLILESASTNQTSMYLCASLQGGRSNQPQHFGDGTRLSIL.

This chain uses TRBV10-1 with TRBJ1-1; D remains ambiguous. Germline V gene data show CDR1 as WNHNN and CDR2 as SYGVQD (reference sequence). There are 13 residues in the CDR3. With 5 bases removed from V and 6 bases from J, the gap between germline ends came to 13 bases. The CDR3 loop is CASSNVVGAEAFF. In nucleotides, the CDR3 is TGCGCCAGCAGTAATGTTGTGGGCGCTGAAGCTTTCTTT.

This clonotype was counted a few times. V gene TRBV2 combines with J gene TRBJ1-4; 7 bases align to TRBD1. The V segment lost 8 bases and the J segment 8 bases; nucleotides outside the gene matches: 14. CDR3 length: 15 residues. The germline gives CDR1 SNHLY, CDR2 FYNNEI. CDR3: CASASYRGLGEKLFF. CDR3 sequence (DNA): TGTGCCAGCGCCTCCTACAGGGGATTGGGGGAAAAACTGTTTTTT.

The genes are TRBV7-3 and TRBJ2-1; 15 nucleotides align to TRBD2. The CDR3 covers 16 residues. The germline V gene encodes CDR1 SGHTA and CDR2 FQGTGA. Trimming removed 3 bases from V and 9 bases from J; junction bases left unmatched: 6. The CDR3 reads CASSFGLAGGLGEQFF. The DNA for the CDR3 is TGTGCCAGCAGCTTTGGACTAGCGGGGGGGCTTGGTGAGCAGTTCTTC.

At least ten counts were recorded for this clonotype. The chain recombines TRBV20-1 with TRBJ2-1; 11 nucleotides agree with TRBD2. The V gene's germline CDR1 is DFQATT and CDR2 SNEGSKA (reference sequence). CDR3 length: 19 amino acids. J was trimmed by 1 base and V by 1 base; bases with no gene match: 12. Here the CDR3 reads CSARVGLAVTWGSYNEQFF. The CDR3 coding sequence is TGCAGTGCTAGAGTGGGACTAGCGGTAACCTGGGGATCCTACAATGAGCAGTTCTTC.

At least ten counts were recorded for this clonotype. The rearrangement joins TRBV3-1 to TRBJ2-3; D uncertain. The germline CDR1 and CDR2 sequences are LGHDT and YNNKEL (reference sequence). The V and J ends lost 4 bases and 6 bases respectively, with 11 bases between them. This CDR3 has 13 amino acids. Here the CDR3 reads CASSPPHRDTQYF. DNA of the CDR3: TGTGCCAGCAGCCCCCCCCACCGTGATACGCAGTATTTT.

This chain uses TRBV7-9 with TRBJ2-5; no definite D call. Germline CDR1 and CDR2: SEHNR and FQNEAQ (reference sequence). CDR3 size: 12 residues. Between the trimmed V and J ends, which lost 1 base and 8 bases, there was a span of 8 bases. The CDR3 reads CASSLVSPTQYF. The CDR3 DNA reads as TGTGCCAGCAGCTTAGTCTCCCCCACCCAGTACTTC.

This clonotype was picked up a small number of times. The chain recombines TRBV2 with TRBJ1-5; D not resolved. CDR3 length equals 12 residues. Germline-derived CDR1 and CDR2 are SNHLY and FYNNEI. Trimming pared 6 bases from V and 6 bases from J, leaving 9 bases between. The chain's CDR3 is CASRKSGQPQHF. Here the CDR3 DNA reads TGTGCCAGCAGAAAATCGGGTCAGCCCCAGCATTTT.

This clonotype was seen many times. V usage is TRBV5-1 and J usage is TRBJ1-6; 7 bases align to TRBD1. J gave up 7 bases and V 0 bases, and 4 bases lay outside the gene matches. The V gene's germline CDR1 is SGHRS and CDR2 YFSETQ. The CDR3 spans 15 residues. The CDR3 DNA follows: TGCGCCAGCAGCTTGGACACAGGGGCGAATTCACCCCTCCACTTT. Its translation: CASSLDTGANSPLHF.

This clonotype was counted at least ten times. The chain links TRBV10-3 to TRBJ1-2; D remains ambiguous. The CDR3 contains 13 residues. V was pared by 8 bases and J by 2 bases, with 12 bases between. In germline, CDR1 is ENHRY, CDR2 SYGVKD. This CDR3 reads CAIGQAANYGYTF. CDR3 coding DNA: TGTGCCATCGGTCAGGCGGCCAACTATGGCTACACCTTC.

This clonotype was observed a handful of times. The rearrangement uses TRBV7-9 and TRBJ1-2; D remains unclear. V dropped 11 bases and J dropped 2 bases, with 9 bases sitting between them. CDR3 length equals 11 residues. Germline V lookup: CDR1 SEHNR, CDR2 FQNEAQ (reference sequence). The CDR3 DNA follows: TGTGCCGCTGGGCAGAACTATGGCTACACCTTC. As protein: CAAGQNYGYTF. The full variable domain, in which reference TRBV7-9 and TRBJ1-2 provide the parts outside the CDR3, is DTGVSQNPRHKITKRGQNVTFRCDPISEHNRLYWYRQTLGQGPEFLTYFQNEAQLEKSRLLSDRFSAERPKGSFSTLEIQRTEQGDSAMYLCAAGQNYGYTFGSGTRLTVV.

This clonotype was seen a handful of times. The CDR3 loop is CASSLEATGAYEQYF. In DNA, the CDR3 is TGTGCCAGCAGCTTGGAGGCGACAGGAGCCTACGAGCAGTACTTC. The chain combines TRBV5-4 with TRBJ2-7, with a weak D call TRBD1 (6 bases). Germline V gives CDR1 SGHNT, CDR2 YYREEE (reference sequence). V was pared by 0 bases and J by 2 bases, with 12 bases between. The CDR3 length is 15 residues. Full variable domain (missing parts from reference TRBV5-4 and TRBJ2-7): ETGVTQSPTHLIKTRGQQVTLRCSSQSGHNTVSWYQQALGQGPQFIFQYYREEENGRGNFPPRFSGLQFPNYSSELNVNALELDDSALYLCASSLEATGAYEQYFGPGTRLTVT.